This T cell receptor beta chain was sequenced during a study of Graves' ophthalmopathy and Graves' hyperthyroidism. Study overall: Hyperthyroidism showing no ophthalmopathy within 18 months of follow-up was stable.

RNA transcripts served as template for amplifying TCR beta CDR3 sequences. First-round RT-PCR used HTBI primers; second-round multiplex PCR followed. TCRdb independently ran MiXCR on the multiplex PCR reads; one entry per CDR3 protein. The sample records around 590,000 distinct CDR3 sequences, about 40% being singletons. CDR1 is LNHDA, CDR2 SQIVND, per germline (reference sequence). Trimming stripped 3 bases from V and 7 bases from J, with 12 bases between. The CDR3 loop spans 13 amino acids. Certain patients, namely those with other autoimmune diseases, uncontrolled infections, pregnancy or lactation, were excluded. Serum thyroxine and TRAb, along with clinical symptoms, thyroid ultrasound and orbital computed tomography, were what diagnosis relied on.

The chain is built from TRBV19 and TRBJ1-2, with D tentatively TRBD1 (6 bases). This clonotype was sampled from an adult man with Graves' hyperthyroidism. The source material was peripheral blood or thyroid tissue (not recorded which). CDR3 region: CASSILSGVGYTF. The CDR3 DNA reads as TGTGCCAGTAGTATCCTTTCAGGGGTTGGCTACACCTTC.